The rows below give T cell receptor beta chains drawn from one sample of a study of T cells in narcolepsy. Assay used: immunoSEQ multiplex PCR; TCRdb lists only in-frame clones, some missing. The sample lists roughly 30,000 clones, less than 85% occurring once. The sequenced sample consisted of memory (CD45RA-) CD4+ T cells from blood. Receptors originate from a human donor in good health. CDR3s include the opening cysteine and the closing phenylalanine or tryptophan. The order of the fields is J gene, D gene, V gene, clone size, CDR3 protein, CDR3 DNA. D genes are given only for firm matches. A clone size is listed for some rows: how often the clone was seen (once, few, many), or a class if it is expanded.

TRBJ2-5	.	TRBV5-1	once	CASTLGDPYQETQYF	TGCGCCAGCACCTTAGGGGACCCGTACCAAGAGACCCAGTACTTC
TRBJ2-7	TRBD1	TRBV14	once	CASSQVMTGGGEQYF	TGTGCCAGCAGCCAAGTCATGACAGGGGGCGGCGAGCAGTACTTC
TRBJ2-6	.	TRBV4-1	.	CASSQGGVTKRANVLTF	TGCGCCAGCAGCCAAGGGGGGGTGACTAAGCGGGCCAACGTCCTGACTTTC
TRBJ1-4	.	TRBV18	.	CASSRTGGYEKLFF	TGTGCCAGCTCACGAACCGGGGGTTACGAAAAACTGTTTTTT
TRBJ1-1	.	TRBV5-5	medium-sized	CASSLWGDTEAFF	TGTGCCAGCAGCTTGTGGGGGGACACTGAAGCTTTCTTT
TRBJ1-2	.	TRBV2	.	CASSAAGPGYTF	TGTGCCAGCAGTGCTGCGGGGCCTGGCTACACCTTC
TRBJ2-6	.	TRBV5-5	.	CASSWGRGSGANVLTF	TGTGCCAGCAGCTGGGGACGAGGCTCTGGGGCCAACGTCCTGACTTTC
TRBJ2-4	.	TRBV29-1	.	CSVRGTSKNIQYF	TGCAGCGTCCGGGGGACGTCCAAAAACATTCAGTACTTC
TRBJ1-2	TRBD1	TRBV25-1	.	CASSTRQGTDGYTF	TGTGCCAGCAGCACTAGACAGGGGACGGATGGCTACACCTTC
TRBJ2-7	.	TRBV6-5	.	CASSSMISSYEQYF	TGTGCCAGCAGCTCTATGATAAGCTCCTACGAGCAGTACTTC
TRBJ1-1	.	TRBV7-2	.	CATSWGGNTEAFF	TGTGCCACCTCCTGGGGGGGGAACACTGAAGCTTTCTTT
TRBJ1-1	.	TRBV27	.	CASSPIGYTEAFF	TGTGCCAGCAGTCCCATAGGATACACTGAAGCTTTCTTT
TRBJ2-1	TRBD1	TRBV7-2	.	CASSYGQGFGNEQFF	TGTGCCAGCAGCTATGGACAGGGGTTTGGGAATGAGCAGTTCTTC
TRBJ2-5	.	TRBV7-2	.	CASSPRASQRETQYF	TGTGCCAGCAGCCCAAGGGCCTCCCAGCGGGAGACCCAGTACTTC
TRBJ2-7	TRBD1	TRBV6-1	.	CASSESGQHLYEQYF	TGTGCCAGCAGTGAATCGGGACAGCACCTCTACGAGCAGTACTTC
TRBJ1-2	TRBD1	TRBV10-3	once	CAISERQGDGYTF	TGTGCCATCAGTGAGAGACAGGGCGATGGCTACACCTTC
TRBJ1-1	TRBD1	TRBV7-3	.	CASSRDRGGTEAFF	TGTGCCAGCAGTAGGGACAGGGGCGGGACTGAAGCTTTCTTT
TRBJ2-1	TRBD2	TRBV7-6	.	CASSLAGLAEEQFF	TGTGCCAGCAGCTTAGCAGGACTAGCAGAAGAGCAGTTCTTC
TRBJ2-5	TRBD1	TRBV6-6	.	CASRSSGQGGGETQYF	TGTGCCAGCAGATCATCGGGACAGGGGGGCGGAGAGACCCAGTACTTC
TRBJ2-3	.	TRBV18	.	CASSPPTRTDTQYF	TGTGCCAGCTCACCACCGACCAGAACAGATACGCAGTATTTT
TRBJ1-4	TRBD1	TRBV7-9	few	CASSLASGTGDEKLFF	TGTGCCAGCAGCTTAGCTTCCGGGACAGGGGATGAAAAACTGTTTTTT
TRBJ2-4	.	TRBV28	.	CASSLGSGAKNIQYF	TGTGCCAGCAGTTTAGGTTCGGGGGCCAAAAACATTCAGTACTTC
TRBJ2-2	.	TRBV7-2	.	CASSQNRAQANTGELFF	TGTGCCAGCAGCCAAAATAGGGCACAGGCAAACACCGGGGAGCTGTTTTTT
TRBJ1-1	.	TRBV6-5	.	CASKRGASNTEAFF	TGTGCCAGCAAACGGGGGGCTTCTAACACTGAAGCTTTCTTT
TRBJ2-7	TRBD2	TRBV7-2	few	CASSLQRGAYEQYF	TGTGCCAGCAGCTTACAGCGGGGGGCCTACGAGCAGTACTTC
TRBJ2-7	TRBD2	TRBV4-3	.	CASSLSLAGAYEQYF	TGCGCCAGCAGCCTCAGTCTAGCGGGAGCCTACGAGCAGTACTTC
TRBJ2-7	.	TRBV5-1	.	CASSPVSTTYEQYF	TGCGCCAGCAGCCCTGTATCAACCACCTACGAGCAGTACTTC
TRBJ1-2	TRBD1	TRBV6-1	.	CASSSRTGPYGYTF	TGTGCCAGCAGTTCGCGGACAGGGCCCTATGGCTACACCTTC
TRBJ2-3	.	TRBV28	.	CASSLADTQYF	TGTGCCAGCAGTTTAGCAGATACGCAGTATTTT
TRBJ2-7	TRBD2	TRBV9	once	CASSVVASGYEQYF	TGTGCCAGCAGCGTAGTGGCTAGCGGCTACGAGCAGTACTTC
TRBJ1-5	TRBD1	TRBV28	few	CASRDRGWQPQHF	TGTGCCAGCCGGGACAGGGGGTGGCAGCCCCAGCATTTT
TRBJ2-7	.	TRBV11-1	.	CASSLGAGYEQYF	TGTGCCAGCAGCTTAGGGGCGGGCTACGAGCAGTACTTC
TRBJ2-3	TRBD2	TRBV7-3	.	CASSFGRRSTDTQYF	TGTGCCAGCAGCTTCGGGAGGAGAAGCACAGATACGCAGTATTTT
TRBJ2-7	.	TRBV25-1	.	CASSGYEQYF	TGTGCCAGCAGTGGCTACGAGCAGTACTTC
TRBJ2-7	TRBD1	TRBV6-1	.	CAGQPNRDSFYEQYF	TGTGCCGGTCAACCCAATCGGGACAGCTTCTACGAGCAGTACTTC
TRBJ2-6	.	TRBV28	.	CASHPLTVLFASGANVLTF	TGTGCCAGCCACCCACTCACGGTCCTCTTTGCCTCTGGGGCCAACGTCCTGACTTTC
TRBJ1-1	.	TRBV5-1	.	CASSLSTASNTEAFF	TGCGCCAGCAGCTTATCGACAGCATCGAACACTGAAGCTTTCTTT
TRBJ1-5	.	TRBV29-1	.	CSAKEKGGNQPQHF	TGCAGCGCCAAGGAGAAGGGTGGCAATCAGCCCCAGCATTTT
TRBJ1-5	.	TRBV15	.	CATSRDRRGNQPQHF	TGTGCCACCAGCAGAGATCGTAGGGGTAATCAGCCCCAGCATTTT
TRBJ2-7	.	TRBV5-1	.	CASSIRGQSRAYEQYF	TGCGCCAGCAGCATCCGAGGACAGAGTCGGGCTTACGAGCAGTACTTC
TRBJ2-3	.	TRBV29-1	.	CSVRAGEITDTQYF	TGCAGCGTTCGAGCAGGGGAGATCACAGATACGCAGTATTTT
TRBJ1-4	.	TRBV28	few	CASSPDQWGGKLFF	TGTGCCAGCAGTCCTGATCAATGGGGCGGAAAACTGTTTTTT
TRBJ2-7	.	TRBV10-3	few	CAISESAYEQYF	TGTGCCATCAGTGAGTCAGCCTACGAGCAGTACTTC
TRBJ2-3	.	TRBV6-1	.	CASSRTDTQYF	TGTGCCAGCAGTCGCACAGATACGCAGTATTTT
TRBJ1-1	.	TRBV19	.	CASSIRVQNTEAFF	TGTGCCAGTAGTATCAGGGTCCAGAACACTGAAGCTTTCTTT
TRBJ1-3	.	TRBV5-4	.	CASRSGGVSGGSGNTIYF	TGTGCCAGCAGATCCGGGGGTGTTTCGGGGGGATCTGGAAACACCATATATTTT
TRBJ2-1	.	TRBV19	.	CASSGWASSYNEQFF	TGTGCCAGTAGTGGGTGGGCCAGCTCCTACAATGAGCAGTTCTTC
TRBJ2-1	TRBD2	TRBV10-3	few	CAISGRANEQFF	TGTGCCATTAGCGGGAGGGCGAATGAGCAGTTCTTC
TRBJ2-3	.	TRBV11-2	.	CASSLVTLDTQYF	TGTGCCAGCAGCTTAGTTACCCTGGATACGCAGTATTTT
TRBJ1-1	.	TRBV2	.	CASSRRGGDTEAFF	TGTGCCAGCAGCCGGCGGGGGGGGGACACTGAAGCTTTCTTT
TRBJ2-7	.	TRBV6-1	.	CASSEAGTASYEQYF	TGTGCCAGCAGTGAAGCAGGGACGGCGAGCTACGAGCAGTACTTC
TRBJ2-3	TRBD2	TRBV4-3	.	CASSQIYGGSTDTQYF	TGCGCCAGCAGCCAAATTTACGGGGGGAGCACAGATACGCAGTATTTT
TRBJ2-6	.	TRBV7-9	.	CASSPGQPGANVLTF	TGTGCCAGCAGTCCAGGACAACCTGGGGCCAACGTCCTGACTTTC
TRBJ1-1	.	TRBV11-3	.	CASSLDTNEKAFF	TGTGCCAGCAGCCTAGACACCAACGAGAAAGCTTTCTTT
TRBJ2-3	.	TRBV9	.	CASSVVGRSLTDTQYF	TGTGCCAGCAGCGTAGTAGGCAGGTCATTAACAGATACGCAGTATTTT
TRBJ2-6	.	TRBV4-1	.	CASSQRGDLSGANVLTF	TGCGCCAGCAGCCAAAGAGGGGATCTTTCTGGGGCCAACGTCCTGACTTTC
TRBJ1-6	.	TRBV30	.	CAWESSYNSPLHF	TGTGCCTGGGAAAGCTCCTATAATTCACCCCTCCACTTT
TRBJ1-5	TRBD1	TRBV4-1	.	CASSQGTGLKGPQHF	TGCGCCAGCAGCCAAGGGACAGGGCTAAAGGGGCCCCAGCATTTT
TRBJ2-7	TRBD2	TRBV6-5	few	CASRLGRGASYEQYF	TGTGCCAGCAGATTGGGGAGGGGTGCGTCCTACGAGCAGTACTTC
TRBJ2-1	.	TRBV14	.	CASSQSRHNEQFF	TGTGCCAGCAGCCAATCTCGGCACAATGAGCAGTTCTTC